These 9 T cell receptor beta chains share one sample of origin, sequenced in a study of T cells in narcolepsy. The protocol was immunoSEQ multiplex PCR, while the TCRdb copy is restricted to in-frame clones and leaves out a portion. The sample yields tens of thousands of clones, roughly 77% seen once. The source material was memory (CD45RA-) CD4+ T cells from blood. The source is a human donor in good health.

This chain links TRBV4-1 with TRBJ1-6; D is undetermined. Trimming shortened V by 0 bases and J by 0 bases, and 9 bases separated the two germline ends. The CDR3 is made up of 17 amino acids. Germline V gene lookup returns CDR1 MGHRA and CDR2 YSYEKL. The CDR3: CASSQDRARSYNSPLHF. For the CDR3, the DNA is TGCGCCAGCAGCCAAGATCGGGCCCGCTCCTATAATTCACCCCTCCACTTT.

The chain couples TRBV6-1 to TRBJ2-3; TRBD1 agrees at 7 bases. CDR3 length: 15 amino acids. CDR1 and CDR2 from the germline V gene are MNHNS and SASEGT. Losses at the gene ends were 4 bases for V and 1 base for J; bases not matched to a gene: 5. The CDR3 DNA reads as TGTGCCAGCAGTGGGACAGGTGTTCGCACAGATACGCAGTATTTT. Amino acid sequence: CASSGTGVRTDTQYF.

In its sample, this clone was seen a few times. This chain connects TRBV29-1 to TRBJ2-3, with 7 bases that match TRBD2. The ends lost 6 bases at V and 0 bases at J; junction bases unmatched: 6. The CDR3 is made up of 14 amino acids. Germline values: CDR1 SQVTM, CDR2 ANQGSEA. The CDR3 region is CSVGTIPSTDTQYF. The CDR3 region has the DNA TGCAGCGTAGGGACTATCCCTAGCACAGATACGCAGTATTTT.

The J gene is TRBJ2-7, the V gene TRBV2, with 9 bases lining up with TRBD2. Germline V CDR1 and CDR2: SNHLY, FYNNEI. The CDR3 is 12 residues long. The junction had 4 bases not matched to a gene; V was cut back by 11 bases and J by 2 bases. In DNA, the CDR3 is TGTGCCGGTGGACTAGCGACCTACGAGCAGTACTTC. Encoded protein: CAGGLATYEQYF.

This clone was recorded a few times. The chain recombines TRBV18 with TRBJ1-2; tentatively, D is TRBD1 (6 bases). Germline V gene data show CDR1 as KGHSH and CDR2 as LQKENI. The germline V and J ends were trimmed by 3 bases and 8 bases, with 13 bases remaining between them. The CDR3 consists of 13 residues. Here the CDR3 reads CASSPRQVEGYTF. CDR3 DNA: TGTGCCAGCTCACCGAGACAGGTAGAAGGCTACACCTTC.

V and J are TRBV7-2 and TRBJ2-6; 7 bases are shared with TRBD1. Per germline, CDR1 SGHTA and CDR2 FQGNSA. The length of the CDR3 is 18 residues. V dropped 0 bases and J dropped 0; count of bases not matched to a gene: 5. CDR3 DNA: TGTGCCAGCAGCTTAGCGGGGTCAGGGGGCTCTGGGGCCAACGTCCTGACTTTC. Protein sequence: CASSLAGSGGSGANVLTF.

CDR3 sequence (DNA): TGTGCCAGCAGTTTGGCGACCGGGCAGTACTTC. Encoded protein: CASSLATGQYF. The V gene is TRBV28, the J gene TRBJ2-7, with unresolved D. V shed 3 bases and J shed 9 bases, with 9 bases lying between them. This CDR3 spans 11 amino acids. Germline values: CDR1 MDHEN, CDR2 SYDVKM.

This chain joins TRBV7-2 and TRBJ2-7, with 9 nucleotides matching TRBD1. Germline V gene sequence: CDR1 SGHTA, CDR2 FQGNSA. Trimming took 5 bases from V and 6 from J; bases not matched to a gene: 23. CDR3 length equals 19 residues. In nucleotides, the CDR3 is TGTGCCAGCAGCCCACGGGACAGGGCGCTGGAGCGGCAAAGGTTCGAGCAGTACTTC. Translated, it gives CASSPRDRALERQRFEQYF.

The chain recombines TRBV5-5 with TRBJ2-7, with 8 bases identical to TRBD1. Looked up from germline, CDR1 is SGHKS and CDR2 is YYEKEE (reference sequence). Unmatched junction bases numbered 7, after V lost 4 bases and J lost 4 bases. The CDR3 runs to 14 residues. CDR3 coding DNA: TGTGCCAGCAGCCAAGGACAGGGCCCGTACGAGCAGTACTTC. It translates to CASSQGQGPYEQYF.